This entry concerns a single T cell receptor (beta chain). The antigen this receptor binds is unknown. No much larger clonotype is one base removed from it; base qualities were not supplied. This sample is drawn from a study of technical replicates of blood from a handful of donors (dated by TCRdb to between 2016 and 2019). The CDR3 contains 15 residues, cysteine and phenylalanine counted. Solely the CDR3 DNA is kept, with 45 bases framed from the first base. Via the germline V gene (reference sequence), CDR1 is PRHDT and CDR2 FYEKMQ. From V the trimming removes 8 bases and from J it removes 8 bases, while the gene matches leave 12 bases of the junction unaccounted for. The library was produced with the immunoSEQ multiplex PCR assay. Entries here come from immuneACCESS through TCRdb and include only in-frame sequences with V and J called. Some clones fail to appear in such tables; in the studies checked, an unresolved V gene covers under half of the shortfall, and the cause of the remainder is unknown. In all, the sample holds about 100,000 clones, and 90% to 95% of those were seen once. The ten largest clonotypes hold 0.2% to 0.25% of the sample.

This TCR was recovered from a human donor in good health. In this chain, TRBV13 is recombined with TRBJ1-2; 12 bases in the middle match TRBD1. The sample comprised T cells isolated from PBMCs. The DNA is TGTGCCAGCCGAGTCAGGGGACAGGGGGCGTTCGGCTACACCTTC. Its protein is CASRVRGQGAFGYTF.